The 9 T cell receptor beta chains below come from one sample, sequenced in a study of CD8+ T cells in alopecia areata. A sort of pooled cutaneous lymph node cells used CD4, CD8alpha, NKG2D, NKG2ACE and other stains. RNA, once extracted, was reverse transcribed into cDNA for use as the sequencing template. Produced via immunoSEQ multiplex PCR; TCRdb's table is partial and in-frame only. The sample is made up of 200,000 to 300,000 clones, none counted only once. The specimen sequenced was CD4+ T cells sorted from a lymph node. These receptors came from a C3H/HeJ mouse with alopecia areata. Strain MHC haplotype: H2-k.

This clone occurred a few times. Gene names are mouse gene names. The sample carries other DNA sequences with the same CDR3. CDR3 region: CTCSAAGGYAEQFF. The covered CDR3 bases are TGCACCTGCAGTGCGGCAGGGGGTTATGCT. The rearrangement joins TRBV1 to TRBJ2-1; TRBD1 agrees at 7 bases. The read terminates 4 residues ahead of where the CDR3 ends, so the germline J gene completes it. Trimming cost V 3 bases and J 4 bases; bases outside gene matches: 3. The CDR3 totals 14 residues. Germline CDR1 and CDR2: NSQYPW and LRSPGD (reference sequence).

In regard to this clone: Any gene name here is a mouse gene name. The CDR3 end is not reached by the read, which stops 4 residues before it; the germline J gene fills it in. The gene calls are TRBV19 and TRBJ2-1; TRBD1 matches at 7 bases. The CDR3 contains 15 residues. J was trimmed by 4 bases and V by 0 bases; bases with no gene match: 4. In germline, CDR1 is FNHDT, CDR2 SITEND (reference sequence). The CDR3 loop reads CASSIAEGQYAEQFF. Partial CDR3 DNA: TGTGCCAGCAGTATAGCTGAGGGACAGTATGCT.

There are a few counts of this clone. This may arise from a read error, as a much more abundant clone is one base away. All gene names here are mouse names. The read gets to within 4 residues of the CDR3 end, and the germline J gene fills in the rest. Within the sample, other DNA sequences also encode this same CDR3. This chain uses TRBV2 with TRBJ2-7, with D uncertain. Per the germline V gene, CDR1 is LGHNA and CDR2 is YSYQKL. This CDR3 spans 12 amino acids. The sequenced CDR3 bases are TGTGCCAGCAGCCAAGACAGTTAT. Translating gives CASSQDSY. The full CDR3 sequence reads CASSQDSYEQYF.

This clone was counted ten times or more. Genes and germline come from the mouse. The CDR3 is cut off 4 residues early in the read; its end comes from the germline J gene. The chain is built from TRBV13-2 and TRBJ2-1; 9 nucleotides align to TRBD2. The J segment lost 4 bases and the V segment lost 2 bases, leaving 7 bases of the junction unmatched. There are 16 residues in the CDR3. The germline gives CDR1 NNHNN, CDR2 SYGAGS (reference sequence). CDR3 sequence reads: CASGERKDWGYAEQFF. Incomplete CDR3 DNA: TGTGCCAGCGGTGAGAGGAAGGACTGGGGTTATGCT.

This clone was seen only a few times. Gene names denote mouse genes. The read ends 4 residues before the CDR3 terminus; that terminus is restored from the germline J gene. Distinct nucleotide sequences in the sample also encode this CDR3. The chain couples TRBV13-2 to TRBJ2-2; TRBD1 agrees at 10 bases. Germline V gene sequence: CDR1 NNHNN, CDR2 SYGAGS (reference sequence). The CDR3 is 16 residues long. Trimming at V came to 3 bases and at J to 1 base, leaving 3 bases not matched to a gene. This CDR3 reads CASGGGTGENTGQLYF. CDR3 DNA (partial): TGTGCCAGCGGTGGCGGGACAGGGGAAAACACCGGG.

In this sample, this clone turned up a few times. Mouse gene names and germline throughout. This sample includes further DNA sequences coding for the same CDR3. The chain's CDR3 is CASGDGGARAETLYF. CDR3 DNA, as far as it was read: TGTGCCAGCGGTGATGGGGGGGCGAGAGCAGAA. The V call is TRBV13-2, the J call TRBJ2-3, with a tentative D call TRBD2 (7 bases). The read finishes 4 residues shy of the CDR3 end, and the germline J gene is used to complete it. CDR1 is NNHNN, CDR2 SYGAGS, per germline (reference sequence). This CDR3 is 15 amino acids long. Trimming cost V 0 bases and J 3 bases, with 11 bases left between them.

On this clone: The gene names given are mouse names. From the germline J gene comes the end of the CDR3, since the read stops 4 residues before it. The rearrangement links TRBV31 to TRBJ2-3, with a weak D call TRBD1 (5 bases). V dropped 0 bases and J dropped 1 base, with 8 bases sitting between them. This CDR3 is built from 14 residues. Looked up from germline, CDR1 is GKSSPN and CDR2 is SITVG. The CDR3 here is CAWSLARGAETLYF. Incomplete CDR3 DNA: TGTGCCTGGAGTCTAGCCAGGGGTGCAGAA.

With respect to this clone: Gene names and germline refer to mouse. Read sequence stops 4 residues before the CDR3 end, and the germline J gene provides the missing end. This chain uses TRBV19 with TRBJ2-7; D possibly corresponds to TRBD1 (6 bases). CDR3 size: 14 residues. V lost 6 bases and J 0 bases, leaving 13 bases between the germline ends. Germline CDR1 is FNHDT and CDR2 is SITEND (reference sequence). The CDR3 loop reads CASILTGSSYEQYF. CDR3 bases read: TGTGCCAGCATCCTCACAGGGAGCTCCTAT. Drawing the rest from reference TRBV19 and TRBJ2-7, the complete variable domain is GGIITQTPKFLIGQEGQKLTLKCQQNFNHDTMYWYRQDSGKGLRLIYYSITENDLQKGDLSEGYDASREKKSSFSLTVTSAQKNEMAVFLCASILTGSSYEQYFGPGTRLTVL.

This clone was detected a few times. Gene names follow the mouse nomenclature. The read ends 4 residues shy of where the CDR3 ends; the end is completed using the germline J gene. Other DNA sequences in this sample translate to the same CDR3. The chain links TRBV13-3 to TRBJ1-2; D is undetermined. Per the germline V gene, CDR1 is NNHDY and CDR2 is SYVADS. This CDR3 is 12 amino acids long. Trimming removed 4 bases at V and 1 base at J, with 5 bases between. The chain's CDR3 is CASSPKNSDYTF. The CDR3 bases that were read are TGTGCCAGCAGTCCAAAAAACTCC.